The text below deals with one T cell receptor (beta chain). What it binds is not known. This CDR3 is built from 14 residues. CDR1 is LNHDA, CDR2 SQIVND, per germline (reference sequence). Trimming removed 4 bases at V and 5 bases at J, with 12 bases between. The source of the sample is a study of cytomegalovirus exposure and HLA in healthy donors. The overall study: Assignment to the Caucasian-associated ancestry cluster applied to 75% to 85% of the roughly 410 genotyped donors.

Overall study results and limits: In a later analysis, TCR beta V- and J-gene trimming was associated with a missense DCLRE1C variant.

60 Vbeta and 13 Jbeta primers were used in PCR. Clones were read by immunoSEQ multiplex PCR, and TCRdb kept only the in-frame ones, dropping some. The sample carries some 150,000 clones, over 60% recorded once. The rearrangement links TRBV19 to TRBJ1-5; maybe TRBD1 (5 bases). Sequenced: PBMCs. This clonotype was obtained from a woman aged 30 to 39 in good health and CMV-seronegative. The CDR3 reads CASSRQGWDQPQHF. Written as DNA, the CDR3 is TGTGCCAGTAGTAGGCAGGGATGGGATCAGCCCCAGCATTTT.